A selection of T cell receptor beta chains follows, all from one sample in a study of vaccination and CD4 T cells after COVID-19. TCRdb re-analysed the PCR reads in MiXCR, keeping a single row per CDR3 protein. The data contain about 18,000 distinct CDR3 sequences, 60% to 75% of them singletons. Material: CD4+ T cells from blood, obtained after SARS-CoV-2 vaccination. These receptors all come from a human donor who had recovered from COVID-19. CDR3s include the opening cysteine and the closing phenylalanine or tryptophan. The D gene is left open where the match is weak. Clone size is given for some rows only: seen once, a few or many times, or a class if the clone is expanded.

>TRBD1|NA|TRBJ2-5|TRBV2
CASRDRVGGQETQYF
TGTGCCAGCAGAGACAGGGTGGGTGGCCAAGAGACCCAGTACTTC
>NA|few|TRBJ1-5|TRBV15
CATSRAGPPGVSNQPQHF
TGTGCCACCAGCAGAGCGGGACCCCCGGGGGTTAGCAATCAGCCCCAGCATTTT
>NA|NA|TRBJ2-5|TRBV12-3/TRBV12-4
CASSSYTSKETQYF
TGTGCCAGCAGTTCTTATACTAGCAAGGAGACCCAGTACTTC
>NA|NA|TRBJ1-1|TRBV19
CASSIGRGRNTEAFF
TGTGCCAGTAGTATCGGCAGGGGAAGGAACACTGAAGCTTTCTTT
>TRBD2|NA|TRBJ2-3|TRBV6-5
CASSWRESKDTQYF
TGTGCCAGCAGTTGGCGGGAGAGCAAAGATACGCAGTATTTT
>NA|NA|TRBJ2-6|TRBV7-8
CASSLASGANVLTF
TGTGCCAGCAGCTTAGCGAGCGGGGCCAACGTCCTGACTTTC
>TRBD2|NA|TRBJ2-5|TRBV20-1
CSATGLVRAVFGQETQYF
TGCAGTGCCACGGGACTAGTTAGGGCCGTATTTGGTCAAGAGACCCAGTACTTC
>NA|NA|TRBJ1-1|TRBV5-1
CASSLAGYGTEAFF
TGCGCCAGCAGCTTGGCAGGGTATGGCACTGAAGCTTTCTTT
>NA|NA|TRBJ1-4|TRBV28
CASSLSPEKLFF
TGTGCCAGCAGTCTGTCCCCTGAAAAACTGTTTTTT
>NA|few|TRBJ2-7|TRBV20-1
CSARSGQSGGAEQYF
TGCAGTGCTAGAAGTGGACAGTCCGGAGGGGCCGAGCAGTACTTC
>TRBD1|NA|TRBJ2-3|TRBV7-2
CASSQGQGLTDTQYF
TGTGCCAGCAGCCAGGGACAGGGATTGACAGATACGCAGTATTTT
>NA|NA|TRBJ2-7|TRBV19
CASSIGGGYEQYF
TGTGCCAGTAGTATAGGGGGCGGCTACGAGCAGTACTTC
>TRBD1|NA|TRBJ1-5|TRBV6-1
CASIQGAEGNQPQHF
TGTGCCAGCATTCAGGGGGCAGAGGGCAATCAGCCCCAGCATTTT
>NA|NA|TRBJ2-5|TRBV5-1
CASSSTSRNQETQYF
TGCGCCAGCAGCTCGACGTCTAGAAACCAAGAGACCCAGTACTTC
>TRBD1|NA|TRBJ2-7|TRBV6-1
CASSIQGSAYYEQYF
TGTGCCAGCAGTATACAGGGGTCTGCCTACTACGAGCAGTACTTC
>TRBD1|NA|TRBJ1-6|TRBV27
CASSGTGGSYDSPLHF
TGTGCCAGCAGCGGGACAGGCGGCTCCTATGATTCACCCCTCCACTTT
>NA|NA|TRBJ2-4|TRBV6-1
CASSLSAGQSPGIQYF
TGTGCCAGCAGCTTAAGCGCCGGACAGTCCCCGGGCATTCAGTACTTC
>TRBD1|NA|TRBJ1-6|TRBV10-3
CAISQSRTGTDNSPLHF
TGTGCCATCAGCCAGTCCCGGACCGGGACAGATAATTCACCCCTCCACTTT
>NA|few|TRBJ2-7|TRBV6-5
CASSYSLGVEQYF
TGTGCCAGCAGTTACTCATTAGGGGTCGAGCAGTACTTC
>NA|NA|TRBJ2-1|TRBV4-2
CASTLYPGGMGRNEQFF
TGTGCCAGCACCCTGTACCCTGGGGGGATGGGTAGGAATGAGCAGTTCTTC
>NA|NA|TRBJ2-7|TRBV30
CAWSATQGREQYF
TGTGCCTGGAGTGCCACACAGGGACGCGAGCAGTACTTC
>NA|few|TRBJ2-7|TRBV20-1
CSARLAHEQYF
TGCAGTGCTAGGCTCGCCCACGAGCAGTACTTC
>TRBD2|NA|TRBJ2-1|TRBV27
CASSISLAGVRYNEQFF
TGTGCCAGCAGTATCTCTCTAGCGGGAGTTCGATACAATGAGCAGTTCTTC
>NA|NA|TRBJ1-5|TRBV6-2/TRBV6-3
CASSYSIQGGGRNSNQPQHF
TGTGCCAGCAGTTACTCGATCCAGGGAGGCGGCAGGAATAGCAATCAGCCCCAGCATTTT
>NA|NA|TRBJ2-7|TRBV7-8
CASSLDRVKDEQYF
TGTGCCAGCAGCTTAGACAGGGTGAAAGACGAGCAGTACTTC
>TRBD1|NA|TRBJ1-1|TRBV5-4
CASSLGQGGTEAFF
TGTGCCAGCAGCTTGGGACAGGGAGGCACTGAAGCTTTCTTT
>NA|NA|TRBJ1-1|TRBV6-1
CASRGLYTEAFF
TGTGCCAGCAGGGGGCTTTACACTGAAGCTTTCTTT
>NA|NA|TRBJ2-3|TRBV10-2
CASRERFTDTQYF
TGCGCCAGCAGAGAGCGATTCACAGATACGCAGTATTTT
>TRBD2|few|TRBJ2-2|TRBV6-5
CASSWGGEAGELFF
TGTGCCAGCAGTTGGGGGGGGGAGGCCGGGGAGCTGTTTTTT
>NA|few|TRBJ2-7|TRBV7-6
CASSSTGYEQYF
TGTGCCAGCAGCTCGACAGGCTACGAGCAGTACTTC
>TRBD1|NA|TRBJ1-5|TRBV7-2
CASSLAGRGLWPQHF
TGTGCCAGCAGCTTAGCGGGGAGGGGGCTATGGCCCCAGCATTTT
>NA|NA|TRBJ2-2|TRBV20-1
CSANPGPGANTGELFF
TGCAGTGCTAACCCCGGGCCGGGCGCGAACACCGGGGAGCTGTTTTTT
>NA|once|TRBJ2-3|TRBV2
CASKRGTDTQYF
TGTGCCAGCAAAAGGGGGACAGATACGCAGTATTTT
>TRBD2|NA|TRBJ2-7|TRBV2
CASRLSLAGGVYEQYF
TGTGCCAGCCGACTCTCTTTGGCGGGAGGTGTCTACGAGCAGTACTTC
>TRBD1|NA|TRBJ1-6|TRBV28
CASSPGTGSGSPLHF
TGTGCCAGCAGTCCCGGGACAGGGTCCGGTTCACCCCTCCACTTT
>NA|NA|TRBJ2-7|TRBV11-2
CASTELTYEQYF
TGTGCCAGCACCGAATTAACCTACGAGCAGTACTTC
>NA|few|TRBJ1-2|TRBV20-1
CSVIGSYGYTF
TGCAGTGTCATAGGGAGCTATGGCTACACCTTC
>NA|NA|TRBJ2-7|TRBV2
CATHPRGSYEQYF
TGTGCCACCCACCCCCGGGGGTCCTACGAGCAGTACTTC
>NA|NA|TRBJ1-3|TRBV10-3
CAISDETGNTIYF
TGTGCCATCAGCGACGAGACTGGAAACACCATATATTTT
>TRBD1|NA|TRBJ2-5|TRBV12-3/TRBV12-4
CASSRDRGPQETQYF
TGTGCCAGCAGCCGGGACAGGGGCCCCCAAGAGACCCAGTACTTC
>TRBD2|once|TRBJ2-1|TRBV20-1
CSASEISGRSYNEQFF
TGCAGTGCCAGTGAGATTAGCGGGAGATCCTACAATGAGCAGTTCTTC
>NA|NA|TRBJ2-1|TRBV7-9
CASSQRRRRPGSYNEQFF
TGTGCCAGCAGCCAAAGAAGGCGACGGCCGGGCTCCTACAATGAGCAGTTCTTC
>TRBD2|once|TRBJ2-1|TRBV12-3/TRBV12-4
CASSFSARRGLAGFYNEQFF
TGTGCCAGCAGTTTTTCGGCCAGGAGGGGACTAGCGGGATTCTACAATGAGCAGTTCTTC
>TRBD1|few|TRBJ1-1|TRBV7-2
CASSLGQPNTEAFF
TGTGCCAGCAGCTTGGGACAGCCAAACACTGAAGCTTTCTTT
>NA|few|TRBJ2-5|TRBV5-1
CASSLGKEETQYF
TGCGCCAGCAGCTTGGGGAAGGAAGAGACCCAGTACTTC
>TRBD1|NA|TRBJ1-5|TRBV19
CASSIRGDRDNQPQHF
TGTGCCAGTAGTATACGCGGGGACAGGGACAATCAGCCCCAGCATTTT
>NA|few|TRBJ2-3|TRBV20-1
CSARGTLGAGTGADTQYF
TGCAGTGCTAGGGGAACGCTGGGGGCGGGAACGGGCGCAGATACGCAGTATTTT
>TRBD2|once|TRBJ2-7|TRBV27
CASSRPLAGGFYEQYF
TGTGCCAGCAGTCGACCGTTAGCGGGAGGATTCTACGAGCAGTACTTC
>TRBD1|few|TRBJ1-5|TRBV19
CASSFGRDRGEPQHF
TGTGCCAGTAGTTTCGGCCGGGACAGGGGTGAGCCCCAGCATTTT
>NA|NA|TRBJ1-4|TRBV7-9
CASSLTGPGGEKLFF
TGTGCCAGCAGCCTCACAGGGCCCGGTGGTGAAAAACTGTTTTTT
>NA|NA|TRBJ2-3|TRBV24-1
CATSDFRGTDTQYF
TGTGCCACCAGTGATTTTCGAGGGACAGATACGCAGTATTTT
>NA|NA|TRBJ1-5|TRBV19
CASSKRQGLPNYSNQPQHF
TGTGCCAGTAGTAAACGGCAGGGGCTACCCAATTATAGCAATCAGCCCCAGCATTTT
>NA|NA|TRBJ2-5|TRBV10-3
CAISGPNQETQYF
TGTGCCATCAGTGGGCCAAATCAAGAGACCCAGTACTTC
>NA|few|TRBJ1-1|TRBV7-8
CASSLSGEAFF
TGTGCCAGCAGCTTATCGGGGGAAGCTTTCTTT
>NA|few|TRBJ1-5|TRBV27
CASSTSGNQPQHF
TGTGCCAGCAGCACGTCAGGTAATCAGCCCCAGCATTTT